What follows are 28 T cell receptor beta chains derived from one specimen sequenced in a study of T cell responses to AZD1222 COVID-19 vaccine. Sequencing used immunoSEQ multiplex PCR; TCRdb keeps in-frame clones, though not all of them. The table includes 90,000 to 150,000 clones, about 89% detected once. The sample was peripheral blood, taken 28 days after the second AZD1222 dose. The receptor source for this set is an adult who received the AZD1222 COVID-19 vaccine.

The chain joins TRBV6-6 to TRBJ2-1; D may be TRBD1 (5 bases). Deletions cut 2 bases from V and 7 bases from J, with 12 bases between. CDR3 length equals 14 residues. In germline, CDR1 is MNHNY, CDR2 SVGAGI (reference sequence). CDR3 nucleotides: TGTGCCAGCAGTTACAGCCAGGGTGGGAATGAGCAGTTCTTC. Translated: CASSYSQGGNEQFF.

This clone showed up just a few times. V usage is TRBV10-2 and J usage is TRBJ2-1; TRBD1 might be the D (9 bases). Trimming removed 8 bases at V and 5 bases at J, with 16 bases between. Looked up from germline, CDR1 is WSHSY and CDR2 is SAAADI. The CDR3 totals 14 residues. CDR3 residues: CASRGGQGNNEQFF. In DNA, the CDR3 is TGCGCCAGCCGGGGGGGACAGGGAAACAATGAGCAGTTCTTC.

CDR3 in DNA: TGTGCCAGCAGTTTTTCTCCCACAGGGCGGCAGTACTTC. It yields the protein CASSFSPTGRQYF. The gene calls are TRBV28 and TRBJ2-7, with D possibly being TRBD1 (6 bases). Germline V gives CDR1 MDHEN, CDR2 SYDVKM. Trimming removed 3 bases from V and 9 bases from J, with 15 bases in between. The CDR3 is 13 amino acids. Full variable domain (rest looked up from reference TRBV28 and TRBJ2-7): DVKVTQSSRYLVKRTGEKVFLECVQDMDHENMFWYRQDPGLGLRLIYFSYDVKMKEKGDIPEGYSVSREKKERFSLILESASTNQTSMYLCASSFSPTGRQYFGPGTRLTVT.

V gene TRBV9 combines with J gene TRBJ2-1; D is perhaps TRBD1 (5 bases). The V end lost 3 bases, the J end lost 10 bases, and 14 bases lay between the germline ends. The CDR3 runs 13 residues. The germline gives CDR1 SGDLS, CDR2 YYNGEE. CDR3 in DNA: TGTGCCAGCAGCGGTGACAGCGAAGAGGAGCAGTTCTTC. This gives the protein CASSGDSEEEQFF.

The rearrangement joins TRBV6-5 to TRBJ1-4; D is possibly TRBD1 (5 bases). The V gene lost 0 bases and the J gene lost 6 bases, with 8 bases spanning the gap. Looked up from germline, CDR1 is MNHEY and CDR2 is SVGAGI. The CDR3 contains 14 residues. The CDR3 loop is CASSYSGDYEKLFF. The CDR3 region has the DNA TGTGCCAGCAGTTACTCGGGGGATTATGAAAAACTGTTTTTT.

The chain is built from TRBV28 and TRBJ2-4; 7 bases line up with TRBD2. The CDR3 totals 16 residues. Germline V gene sequence: CDR1 MDHEN, CDR2 SYDVKM. Trimming removed 1 base from V and 1 base from J; junction bases left unmatched: 4. The CDR3 sequence: CASSLSGSGAKNIQYF. CDR3 in DNA: TGTGCCAGCAGTTTATCAGGTAGCGGGGCCAAAAACATTCAGTACTTC.

A word on this clone: The junction shows a germline mismatch at one end, possibly a read error. The chain employs TRBV6-1 and TRBJ1-6; D remains unclear. Germline CDR1 MNHNS, CDR2 SASEGT. The CDR3 covers 12 residues. The CDR3 DNA sequence: TGTGCCAGCAGGGAAGACAATTCACCCCTCCACTTT. As protein: CASREDNSPLHF.

This clone was seen only once. The chain recombines TRBV7-3 with TRBJ2-5; maybe TRBD2 (6 bases). The V and J ends lost 2 bases and 2 bases respectively, with 12 bases between them. This CDR3 contains 15 residues. CDR1 and CDR2 (germline): SGHTA, FQGTGA. The DNA for the CDR3 is TGTGCCAGCAGCTTACGAGGGAGGATGCAAGAGACCCAGTACTTC. Translation gives CASSLRGRMQETQYF.

CDR3 bases: TGTGCCAGCAGCCCCCGTAGGGGAGCTTCCTATGGCTACACCTTC. Translating gives CASSPRRGASYGYTF. The chain recombines TRBV7-9 with TRBJ1-2; TRBD1 might be the D (5 bases). Germline values: CDR1 SEHNR, CDR2 FQNEAQ (reference sequence). Trimming removed 5 bases from V and 4 bases from J, with 17 bases in between. This CDR3 has 15 residues.

This chain uses TRBV6-5 with TRBJ2-5; D is unclear. The CDR3 loop spans 13 amino acids. Germline CDR1 is MNHEY and CDR2 is SVGAGI. Trimming removed 2 bases at V and 4 bases at J, with 8 bases between. The CDR3 DNA sequence: TGTGCCAGCAGTTACGGGGAAGGAGAGACCCAGTACTTC. This translates into CASSYGEGETQYF.

The rearrangement links TRBV27 to TRBJ2-5; 10 positions agree with TRBD2. V was clipped by 1 base and J by 4 bases; unmatched bases: 3. The CDR3 covers 15 residues. Germline loops: CDR1 MNHEY, CDR2 SMNVEV (reference sequence). The CDR3 sequence: CASSLYLAGVETQYF. CDR3 in DNA: TGTGCCAGCAGTTTATATCTAGCGGGGGTAGAGACCCAGTACTTC.

The chain couples TRBV12-3 or TRBV12-4 to TRBJ2-7, with D perhaps assigned TRBD1 or TRBD2 (6 bases each). CDR3 length: 13 amino acids. V gave up 4 bases and J gave up 4 bases, with 11 bases separating them. The CDR3 loop is CASSSRGPYEQYF. CDR3 in DNA: TGTGCCAGCAGTTCTCGGGGGCCTTACGAGCAGTACTTC.

V gene TRBV2 combines with J gene TRBJ2-7; D is undetermined. Looked up from germline, CDR1 is SNHLY and CDR2 is FYNNEI. V lost 6 bases and J lost 5, with 20 bases in between. The CDR3 extends over 15 amino acids. CDR3 sequence: CASRPGPPVDDEQYF. In DNA, the CDR3 is TGTGCCAGCAGGCCAGGCCCACCGGTGGACGACGAGCAGTACTTC.

The rearrangement joins TRBV27 to TRBJ1-2; D not resolved. Per the germline V gene, CDR1 is MNHEY and CDR2 is SMNVEV (reference sequence). Trimming removed 5 bases from V and 6 bases from J, with 22 bases in between. The CDR3 contains 16 residues. This CDR3 reads CASSPLAAGDGDGYTF. In nucleotides, the CDR3 is TGTGCCAGCAGTCCTTTGGCCGCCGGGGATGGTGATGGCTACACCTTC.

This chain joins TRBV9 and TRBJ2-1; 8 bases align to TRBD1. The germline V gene encodes CDR1 SGDLS and CDR2 YYNGEE. The CDR3 consists of 15 residues. The junction had 9 bases not matched to a gene; V was cut back by 4 bases and J by 6 bases. The chain's CDR3 is CASSPSGTGPNEQFF. For the CDR3, the DNA is TGTGCCAGCAGCCCCTCCGGGACAGGCCCCAATGAGCAGTTCTTC.

This clone was seen only a few times. The chain carries TRBV10-3 and TRBJ2-2, with D tentatively TRBD2 (5 bases). Germline V gene sequence: CDR1 ENHRY, CDR2 SYGVKD. This CDR3 comprises 14 residues. V lost 8 bases and J lost 7, with 17 bases in between. The CDR3 is CAISAEGRGGELFF. CDR3 bases: TGTGCCATCTCAGCGGAAGGTCGCGGCGGGGAGCTGTTTTTT.

The J gene is TRBJ2-2, the V gene TRBV11-3; D ambiguous. Germline CDR1 reads SGHNT; CDR2 reads YENEEA. Trimming removed 5 bases at V and 5 bases at J, with 15 bases between. The CDR3 extends over 15 amino acids. The DNA for the CDR3 is TGTGCCAGCAGCGGTCGGGCTGGCTGGACCGGGGAGCTGTTTTTT. Translated: CASSGRAGWTGELFF.

This chain connects TRBV6-4 to TRBJ1-1; 8 positions agree with TRBD1. The CDR3 loop spans 14 amino acids. V lost 6 bases, J lost 1 base, and 4 bases stayed unmatched. Germline CDR1 MRHNA, CDR2 SNTAGT. CDR3 amino acids: CASRLGQANTEAFF. The CDR3 DNA reads TGTGCCAGCAGATTGGGACAGGCGAACACTGAAGCTTTCTTT.

The chain employs TRBV14 and TRBJ2-7, with 7 nucleotides matching TRBD2. Germline lookup yields CDR1 SGHDN and CDR2 FVKESK. Losses at the gene ends were 5 bases for V and 3 bases for J; bases not matched to a gene: 13. This CDR3 is built from 16 residues. CDR3 in DNA: TGTGCCAGCAGCGCATGGGGGGGGAGGGTCCGCTACGAGCAGTACTTC. Translated: CASSAWGGRVRYEQYF.

This sequence joins TRBV7-9 and TRBJ2-1; D unclear. CDR1 and CDR2 from the germline V gene are SEHNR and FQNEAQ (reference sequence). V lost 0 bases, J lost 4 bases, and 10 bases lay in between. CDR3 size: 15 residues. The CDR3 bases are TGTGCCAGCAGCTTAGCGGGAAATGAATACAATGAGCAGTTCTTC. Protein sequence: CASSLAGNEYNEQFF.

J is TRBJ2-5 and V is TRBV7-9; D might be TRBD1 (7 bases). Germline CDR1 and CDR2: SEHNR and FQNEAQ (reference sequence). There are 15 residues in the CDR3. The V gene lost 5 bases and the J gene lost 3 bases, with 16 bases spanning the gap. CDR3 sequence reads: CASSPGGWGEETQYF. DNA of the CDR3: TGTGCCAGCAGCCCAGGGGGTTGGGGGGAAGAGACCCAGTACTTC.

The rearrangement joins TRBV6-1 to TRBJ1-3, with D unclear. Per the germline V gene, CDR1 is MNHNS and CDR2 is SASEGT. Trimming stripped 2 bases from V and 0 bases from J, with 14 bases between. The CDR3 spans 17 residues. CDR3 protein: CASSEIPTVISGNTIYF. CDR3 coding DNA: TGTGCCAGCAGTGAAATCCCCACAGTTATCTCTGGAAACACCATATATTTT.

This clone has just one count. The chain recombines TRBV7-8 with TRBJ1-1; 8 bases are a match to TRBD1. This CDR3 spans 17 amino acids. Germline V gene lookup returns CDR1 SGHVS and CDR2 FQNEAQ. With V trimmed by 1 base and J by 5 bases, 12 bases remained unmatched. The CDR3 nucleotides read TGTGCCAGCAGCTTAGAGGGCCACAGGGGGGGTGGAACTGAAGCTTTCTTT. This gives the protein CASSLEGHRGGGTEAFF. The whole variable domain, filled in from reference TRBV7-8 and TRBJ1-1, reads GAGVSQSPRYKVAKRGQDVALRCDPISGHVSLFWYQQALGQGPEFLTYFQNEAQLDKSGLPSDRFFAERPEGSVSTLKIQRTQQEDSAVYLCASSLEGHRGGGTEAFFGQGTRLTVV.

This clone rates as medium-sized (0.01 to 0.1%). The V call is TRBV18, the J call TRBJ2-3, with TRBD1 identical over 7 bases. The CDR3 spans 17 residues. V lost 2 bases, J lost 13 bases, and 21 bases stayed unmatched. Germline CDR1 reads KGHSH; CDR2 reads LQKENI. CDR3 loop: CASSPWPRGSVESGKYF. In DNA, the CDR3 is TGTGCCAGCTCACCATGGCCCAGGGGGTCCGTTGAGTCAGGAAAGTATTTT.

The chain combines TRBV18 with TRBJ2-7, with D perhaps matching TRBD1 (6 bases). Germline-derived CDR1 and CDR2 are KGHSH and LQKENI. V was cut by 0 bases and J by 7 bases, with 16 bases left in between. This CDR3 contains 15 residues. The CDR3 DNA is TGTGCCAGCTCACCACCGTCCTCCAGGGGACGTGAGCAGTACTTC. The encoded protein is CASSPPSSRGREQYF.

This rearrangement joins TRBV29-1 to TRBJ2-5, with D perhaps assigned TRBD1 or TRBD2 (6 bases each). The CDR3 extends over 13 amino acids. Germline-derived CDR1 and CDR2 are SQVTM and ANQGSEA. Trimming removed 5 bases from V and 5 bases from J, with 15 bases in between. The CDR3 protein is CSVIEGGRETQYF. In DNA, the CDR3 is TGCAGCGTTATTGAGGGGGGCAGGGAGACCCAGTACTTC.

This clone was seen only a few times. The sample carries other DNA sequences with the same CDR3. The chain carries TRBV4-3 and TRBJ2-1; TRBD2 matches at 9 bases. Germline loops: CDR1 LGHNA, CDR2 YSLEER. This CDR3 comprises 19 residues. V was pared by 0 bases and J by 6 bases, with 15 bases of the junction left unmatched. The CDR3 region has the DNA TGCGCCAGCAGCCAAGATTGGGTAACTAGCGGGCAAGGCGGCAATGAGCAGTTCTTC. It codes for CASSQDWVTSGQGGNEQFF.

The chain combines TRBV6-5 with TRBJ2-7; 8 nucleotides line up with TRBD1. The CDR3 has 15 amino acids. CDR1 and CDR2 (germline): MNHEY, SVGAGI. With V trimmed by 3 bases and J by 1 base, 5 bases remained unmatched. The CDR3 DNA follows: TGTGCCAGCAGTTATACAGGGGGTATGTCCTACGAGCAGTACTTC. It is translated as CASSYTGGMSYEQYF.